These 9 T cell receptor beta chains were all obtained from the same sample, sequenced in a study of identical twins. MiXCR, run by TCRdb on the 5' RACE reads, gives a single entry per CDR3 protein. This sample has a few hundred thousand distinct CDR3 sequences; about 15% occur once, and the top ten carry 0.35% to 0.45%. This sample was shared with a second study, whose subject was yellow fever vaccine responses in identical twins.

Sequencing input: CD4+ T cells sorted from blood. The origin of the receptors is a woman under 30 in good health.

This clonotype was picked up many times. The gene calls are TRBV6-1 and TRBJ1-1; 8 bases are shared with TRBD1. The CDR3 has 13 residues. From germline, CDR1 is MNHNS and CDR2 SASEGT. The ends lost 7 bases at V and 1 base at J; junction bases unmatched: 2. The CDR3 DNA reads TGTGCCAGCAAGGGACAGGAGAACACTGAAGCTTTCTTT. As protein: CASKGQENTEAFF.

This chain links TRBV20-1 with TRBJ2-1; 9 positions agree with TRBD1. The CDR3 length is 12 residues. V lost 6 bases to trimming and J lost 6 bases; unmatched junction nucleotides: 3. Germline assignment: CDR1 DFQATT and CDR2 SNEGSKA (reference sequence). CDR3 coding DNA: TGCAGTGCGTTGGGACAGGGCAATGAGCAGTTCTTC. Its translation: CSALGQGNEQFF.

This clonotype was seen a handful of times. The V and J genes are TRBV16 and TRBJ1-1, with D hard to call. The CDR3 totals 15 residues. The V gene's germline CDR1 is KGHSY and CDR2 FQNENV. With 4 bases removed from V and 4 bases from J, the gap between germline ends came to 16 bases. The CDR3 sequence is CASSRRTAGGTEAFF. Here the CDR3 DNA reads TGTGCCAGCAGCCGCCGGACCGCCGGTGGCACTGAAGCTTTCTTT.

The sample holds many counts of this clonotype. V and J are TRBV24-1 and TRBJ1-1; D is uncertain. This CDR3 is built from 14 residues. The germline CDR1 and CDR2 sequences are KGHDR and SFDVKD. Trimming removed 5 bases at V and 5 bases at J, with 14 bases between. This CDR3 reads CATSGGPGRTEAFF. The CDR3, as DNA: TGTGCCACCAGTGGCGGGCCGGGAAGGACTGAAGCTTTCTTT.

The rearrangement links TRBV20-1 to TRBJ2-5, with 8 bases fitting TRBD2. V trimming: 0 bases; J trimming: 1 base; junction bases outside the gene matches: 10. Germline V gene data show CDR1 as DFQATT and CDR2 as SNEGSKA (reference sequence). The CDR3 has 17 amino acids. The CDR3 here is CSARDRTSWEPQETQYF. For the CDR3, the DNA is TGCAGTGCTAGAGATCGGACTAGCTGGGAACCCCAAGAGACCCAGTACTTC.

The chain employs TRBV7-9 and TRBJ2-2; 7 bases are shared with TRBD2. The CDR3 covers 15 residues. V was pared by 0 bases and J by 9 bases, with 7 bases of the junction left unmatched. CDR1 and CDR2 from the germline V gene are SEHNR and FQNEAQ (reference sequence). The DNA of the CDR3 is TGTGCCAGCAGCTTAGCCTGGGAGGGGACGAGGGAGCTGTTTTTT. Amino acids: CASSLAWEGTRELFF.

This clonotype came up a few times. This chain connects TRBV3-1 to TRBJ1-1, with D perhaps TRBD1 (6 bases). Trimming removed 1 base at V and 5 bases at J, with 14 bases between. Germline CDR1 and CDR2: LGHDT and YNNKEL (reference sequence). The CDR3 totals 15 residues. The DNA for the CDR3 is TGTGCCAGCAGCCAAGGGGCAGGGGATGGGACTGAAGCTTTCTTT. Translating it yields CASSQGAGDGTEAFF.

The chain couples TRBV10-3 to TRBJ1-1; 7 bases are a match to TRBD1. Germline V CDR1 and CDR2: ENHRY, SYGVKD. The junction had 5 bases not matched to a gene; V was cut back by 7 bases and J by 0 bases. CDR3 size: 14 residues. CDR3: CAINNRGLNTEAFF. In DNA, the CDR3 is TGTGCCATCAATAACAGGGGCTTGAACACTGAAGCTTTCTTT.

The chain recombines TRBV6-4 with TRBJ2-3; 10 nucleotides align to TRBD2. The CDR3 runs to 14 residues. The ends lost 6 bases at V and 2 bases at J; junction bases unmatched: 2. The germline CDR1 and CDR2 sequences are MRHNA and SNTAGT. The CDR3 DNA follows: TGTGCCAGCAGAACTAGCGGGACCACAGATACGCAGTATTTT. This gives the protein CASRTSGTTDTQYF.